A single sample gave rise to the 2 T cell receptor beta chains below, sequenced in a study of Graves' ophthalmopathy and Graves' hyperthyroidism. Amplification targeted the TCR beta CDR3 regions, with RNA transcripts as the source material. The authors performed first-round RT-PCR with HTBI primers and then a second-round multiplex PCR. From the multiplex PCR reads, TCRdb called clonotypes with MiXCR, one entry per CDR3 protein. This repertoire shows 450,000 to 600,000 distinct CDR3 sequences, roughly 40% found once; its top ten account for around 4%. Sequenced material: peripheral blood or thyroid tissue (not recorded which). The receptors were sampled from an adult man with Graves' hyperthyroidism.

This chain links TRBV11-1 with TRBJ2-1; TRBD1 aligns across 10 bases. The trim removed 5 bases at V and 9 bases at J, leaving 4 bases unmatched. CDR1 is SGHAT and CDR2 is FQDESV in the germline V gene (reference sequence). CDR3 length equals 13 residues. Here the CDR3 DNA reads TGTGCCAGCAGCCGCCGGACAGGGGGTGAGCAGTTCTTC. This sequence encodes CASSRRTGGEQFF.

V usage is TRBV7-9 and J usage is TRBJ2-7; 8 bases match TRBD1. CDR3 size: 14 residues. J lost 7 bases, V lost 6 bases, and 11 bases had no gene match. Per germline, CDR1 SEHNR and CDR2 FQNEAQ (reference sequence). In DNA, the CDR3 is TGTGCCAGCAGACGGACAGGGAACTACAATGAGCAGTACTTC. Its translation is CASRRTGNYNEQYF.